The present entry profiles one T cell receptor beta chain with its context. Here immunoSEQ multiplex PCR was the method, and the copy in TCRdb shows in-frame clones only, minus some. The sample consists of about 55,000 clones, roughly 90% of them appearing once. The record originates from a study of cytomegalovirus exposure and HLA in healthy donors. The J segment lost 5 bases and the V segment lost 6 bases, leaving 10 bases of the junction unmatched. The CDR3 runs 15 residues. Germline V lookup: CDR1 MDHEN, CDR2 SYDVKM. The J gene is TRBJ2-3, the V gene TRBV28; 8 positions match TRBD1. Sequenced sample: PBMCs. The sequence was collected from a man aged 18 to 29 in good health and CMV-seronegative. CDR3 protein: CASSPQGAPRDTQYF. Here the CDR3 DNA reads TGTGCCAGCAGCCCCCAGGGGGCGCCAAGAGATACGCAGTATTTT.